This entry features one T cell receptor beta chain sequence. Generated by immunoSEQ multiplex PCR, the TCRdb table keeps only in-frame clones and is missing some. The table shows about 2.1 million clones, with just over 90% occurring only once. This sample was included in a study of shared clonotypes between healthy human individuals. The CDR3 has 22 residues. J lost 2 bases, V lost 6 bases, and 22 bases had no gene match. Germline CDR1 is SGHDN and CDR2 is FVKESK. Terminally differentiated effector memory CD45RA+ cells were excluded from the naive CD8 cells, which were CD45RO-negative and positively selected for CCR7.

Specimen: naive CD8+ T cells from PBMCs. The TCR sequence derives from a man aged 18-30 years in good health. Some clones in this sample may be carry-over from other donors' samples. This rearrangement joins TRBV14 to TRBJ2-3; 14 bases map to TRBD2. The CDR3 reads CASSPWKRQGGTSGSVTDTQYF. CDR3 nucleotides: TGTGCCAGCAGTCCCTGGAAACGGCAGGGAGGGACTAGCGGGAGTGTCACAGATACGCAGTATTTT.